A single sample gave rise to the 28 T cell receptor beta chains below, sequenced in a study of cytomegalovirus exposure and HLA in healthy donors. In the PCR, 60 Vbeta and 13 Jbeta primers were used. Profiling relied on immunoSEQ multiplex PCR, and the TCRdb table lists in-frame clones only, not all of them. In all, the sample yields 75,000 to 95,000 clones. What was sequenced was PBMCs. The origin of the receptors is a girl between 5 and 17 years old in good health and CMV-seropositive.

The genes are TRBV10-1 and TRBJ2-1; D is undetermined. CDR3 length: 18 amino acids. The germline V and J ends were trimmed by 0 bases and 5 bases, with 20 bases remaining between them. The germline CDR1 and CDR2 sequences are WNHNN and SYGVQD (reference sequence). The CDR3 spells CASSESTLGGRGHNEQFF. Here the CDR3 DNA reads TGCGCCAGCAGTGAGTCGACTCTAGGCGGTCGCGGTCACAATGAGCAGTTCTTC.

This chain joins TRBV9 and TRBJ1-1, with 7 bases lining up with TRBD1. Looked up from germline, CDR1 is SGDLS and CDR2 is YYNGEE. The CDR3 contains 16 residues. Trimming cost V 3 bases and J 1 base; bases outside gene matches: 9. CDR3 amino acids: CASSAAPTGPNTEAFF. The CDR3 DNA reads TGTGCCAGCAGCGCGGCTCCGACAGGGCCGAACACTGAAGCTTTCTTT. Using reference TRBV9 and TRBJ1-1 for the parts outside the CDR3, the full variable domain is DSGVTQTPKHLITATGQRVTLRCSPRSGDLSVYWYQQSLDQGLQFLIQYYNGEERAKGNILERFSAQQFPDLHSELNLSSLELGDSALYFCASSAAPTGPNTEAFFGQGTRLTVV.

The CDR3 sequence is CASSLYYTANYGYTF. As DNA, the CDR3 is TGTGCCAGCAGTCTTTACTACACCGCTAACTATGGCTACACCTTC. The J gene is TRBJ1-2, the V gene TRBV27, with D unresolved. Germline CDR1 and CDR2: MNHEY and SMNVEV (reference sequence). V was pared by 5 bases and J by 0 bases, with 13 bases between. CDR3 length: 15 residues.

The V gene is TRBV28, the J gene TRBJ2-7, with D possibly TRBD1 on 6 matching bases. V lost 5 bases and J 7 bases, leaving 12 bases between the germline ends. The CDR3 runs to 12 residues. CDR1 is MDHEN and CDR2 is SYDVKM in the germline V gene. The CDR3 nucleotides are TGTGCCAGCAGTCGAACCCAGGGGGAGCAGTACGTC. Amino acid sequence: CASSRTQGEQYV.

The rearrangement joins TRBV5-1 to TRBJ2-2; a weak D match, TRBD2 (5 bases). Trimming took 2 bases from V and 7 from J, leaving 9 bases between them. Germline V gives CDR1 SGHRS, CDR2 YFSETQ. This CDR3 has 13 amino acids. The CDR3 nucleotides are TGCGCCAGCAGCTTAGAGGGCCTCGGGGAGCTGTTTTTT. Its translation: CASSLEGLGELFF.

The CDR3 loop is CASSVRLGGSTGELFF. CDR3 coding DNA: TGTGCCAGCAGTGTGCGACTAGGAGGTTCCACCGGGGAGCTGTTTTTT. V is TRBV6-1 and J is TRBJ2-2, with D tentatively TRBD2 (6 bases). Trimming shortened V by 4 bases and J by 4 bases, and 16 bases separated the two germline ends. The length of the CDR3 is 16 residues. The germline CDR1 and CDR2 sequences are MNHNS and SASEGT.

V gene TRBV7-6 combines with J gene TRBJ1-2; 8 bases match TRBD1. V lost 4 bases, J lost 8 bases, and 6 bases stayed unmatched. Germline V lookup: CDR1 SGHVS, CDR2 FNYEAQ. The CDR3 has 13 residues. Written as DNA, the CDR3 is TGTGCCAGCAGCTACCAACAGGGGGGAGGCTACACCTTC. Amino acids: CASSYQQGGGYTF. Variable domain in full (rest from reference TRBV7-6 and TRBJ1-2): GAGVSQSPRYKVTKRGQDVALRCDPISGHVSLYWYRQALGQGPEFLTYFNYEAQQDKSGLPNDRFSAERPEGSISTLTIQRTEQRDSAMYRCASSYQQGGGYTFGSGTRLTVV.

The chain joins TRBV5-1 to TRBJ1-2; a weak D match, TRBD1 (5 bases). Trimming shortened V by 3 bases and J by 6 bases, and 18 bases separated the two germline ends. The germline gives CDR1 SGHRS, CDR2 YFSETQ. This CDR3 region has 15 residues. CDR3 nucleotide sequence: TGCGCCAGCAGCTCCCTACCCCCAGGGAACGATGGCTACACCTTC. It codes for CASSSLPPGNDGYTF.

CDR3 bases: TGCGCCAGCAGCCAAGTAGGGGTAGGTCAGCCCCAGCATTTT. It translates to CASSQVGVGQPQHF. The chain links TRBV4-1 to TRBJ1-5; TRBD1 might be the D (5 bases). The ends were cut back, 1 base at V and 6 bases at J, with 10 bases in the middle. Germline CDR1 reads MGHRA; CDR2 reads YSYEKL. The length of the CDR3 is 14 residues.

The V call is TRBV6-5, the J call TRBJ2-1; a possible D gene is TRBD2 (6 bases). CDR1 and CDR2 from the germline V gene are MNHEY and SVGAGI. CDR3 length: 16 amino acids. V lost 2 bases to trimming and J lost 8 bases, with 19 bases between them. The CDR3 DNA sequence: TGTGCCAGCAGTTACGATTGGGGACTTCGCGACGATGAGCAGTTCTTC. It translates to CASSYDWGLRDDEQFF.

V usage is TRBV19 and J usage is TRBJ1-5; weak D call: TRBD1 (5 bases). Germline V gives CDR1 LNHDA, CDR2 SQIVND (reference sequence). V dropped 8 bases and J dropped 11 bases, with 16 bases sitting between them. The length of the CDR3 is 12 residues. The CDR3 sequence is CASDTGGEAQHF. DNA for the CDR3: TGTGCCAGTGATACGGGGGGTGAAGCCCAGCATTTT.

The chain is built from TRBV7-9 and TRBJ2-7; TRBD2 matches at 9 bases. CDR1 and CDR2 (germline): SEHNR, FQNEAQ (reference sequence). Trimming removed 4 bases from V and 5 bases from J; junction bases left unmatched: 6. This CDR3 contains 14 residues. The CDR3 sequence is CASSSPSGGHEQYV. CDR3 bases: TGTGCCAGCAGCTCCCCAAGCGGGGGGCACGAGCAGTACGTC.

The chain has TRBV30 and TRBJ2-3; D gene unclear. This CDR3 has 13 amino acids. Germline V gene sequence: CDR1 GTSNPN, CDR2 SVGIG (reference sequence). The germline V and J ends were trimmed by 7 bases and 1 base, with 12 bases remaining between them. CDR3 coding DNA: TGTGCCTCAGAGTCCGGAGGCACAGATACGCAGTATTTT. It specifies CASESGGTDTQYF. Combining the CDR3 with reference TRBV30 and TRBJ2-3 gives the whole variable domain SQTIHQWPATLVQPVGSPLSLECTVEGTSNPNLYWYRQAAGRGLQLLFYSVGIGQISSEVPQNLSASRPQDRQFILSSKKLLLSDSGFYLCASESGGTDTQYFGPGTRLTVL.

The chain uses TRBV7-9 and TRBJ2-2, with D maybe TRBD1 (5 bases). Germline CDR1 SEHNR, CDR2 FQNEAQ (reference sequence). The length of the CDR3 is 15 residues. Trimming cost V 5 bases and J 2 bases, with 12 bases left between them. The CDR3 nucleotides read TGTGCCAGCAGCCAAGGGGCGGTAAACACCGGGGAGCTGTTTTTT. It encodes CASSQGAVNTGELFF.

The chain recombines TRBV28 with TRBJ2-3; 9 nucleotides agree with TRBD2. Germline loops: CDR1 MDHEN, CDR2 SYDVKM. The length of the CDR3 is 15 residues. J gave up 3 bases and V 7 bases, and 8 bases lay outside the gene matches. The CDR3 region is CASTEALAGTDTQYF. The CDR3 DNA is TGTGCCAGCACCGAAGCTCTAGCGGGGACAGATACGCAGTATTTT.

The chain recombines TRBV19 with TRBJ1-1; weak D call: TRBD1 (5 bases). The CDR3 runs 15 residues. V lost 3 bases to trimming and J lost 5 bases, with 16 bases between them. Germline loops: CDR1 LNHDA, CDR2 SQIVND (reference sequence). CDR3 in amino acids: CASSILVGAMTEAFF. The CDR3 DNA reads TGTGCCAGTAGTATTTTAGTAGGGGCGATGACTGAAGCTTTCTTT.

The V call is TRBV4-3, the J call TRBJ2-7; D ambiguous. Trimming removed 1 base from V and 0 bases from J, with 7 bases in between. The germline V gene encodes CDR1 LGHNA and CDR2 YSLEER. This CDR3 has 14 amino acids. CDR3 protein: CASSQGQNSYEQYF. In DNA form, the CDR3 reads TGCGCCAGCAGCCAAGGGCAGAACTCCTACGAGCAGTACTTC.

The V call is TRBV6-6, the J call TRBJ1-6; D remains unclear. The V gene's germline CDR1 is MNHNY and CDR2 SVGAGI (reference sequence). This CDR3 is built from 15 residues. The germline V and J ends were trimmed by 2 bases and 8 bases, with 13 bases remaining between them. This CDR3 reads CASSYAPGSDSPLHF. CDR3 nucleotide sequence: TGTGCCAGCAGTTACGCCCCGGGAAGTGATTCACCCCTCCACTTT.

The chain couples TRBV6-1 to TRBJ2-2, with D perhaps matching TRBD1 (5 bases). Germline V gene lookup returns CDR1 MNHNS and CDR2 SASEGT. Trimming pared 7 bases from V and 2 bases from J, leaving 11 bases between. The CDR3 runs 14 residues. For the CDR3, the DNA is TGTGCCAGCACCACGGACACTAACACCGGGGAGCTGTTTTTT. As protein: CASTTDTNTGELFF.

The V call is TRBV11-2, the J call TRBJ1-6; D may be TRBD1 (6 bases). The CDR3 runs 16 residues. Germline V CDR1 and CDR2: SGHAT, FQNNGV. V lost 1 base to trimming and J lost 7 bases, with 14 bases between them. The CDR3 sequence: CASSLALLGQNSPLHF. The CDR3 bases are TGTGCCAGCAGCTTAGCCCTTTTAGGACAGAATTCACCCCTCCACTTT.

The chain has TRBV10-3 and TRBJ1-2; TRBD1 matches 11 bases. The CDR3 loop spans 12 amino acids. Germline CDR1 and CDR2: ENHRY and SYGVKD. With V trimmed by 7 bases and J by 14 bases, 9 bases remained unmatched. The CDR3 loop reads CAITGDRGVRTF. CDR3 nucleotides: TGTGCCATCACCGGGGACAGGGGGGTCAGAACCTTC.

This chain links TRBV27 with TRBJ1-2, with TRBD1 matching 8 bases. CDR3 size: 14 residues. Trimming took 4 bases from V and 4 from J; bases not matched to a gene: 5. The germline gives CDR1 MNHEY, CDR2 SMNVEV (reference sequence). The CDR3 sequence is CASSSVDRGYGYTF. The CDR3 DNA reads TGTGCCAGCAGTTCGGTTGACAGGGGCTATGGCTACACCTTC.

The V gene is TRBV5-4, the J gene TRBJ1-2; 7 bases align to TRBD1. V shed 6 bases, J shed 2 bases, and the junction held 7 bases outside the gene matches. This CDR3 has 14 amino acids. In germline, CDR1 is SGHNT, CDR2 YYREEE (reference sequence). CDR3 sequence reads: CASNVQGWNYGYTF. In nucleotides, the CDR3 is TGTGCCAGCAACGTACAGGGGTGGAACTATGGCTACACCTTC.

The rearrangement links TRBV4-2 to TRBJ2-7, with D perhaps TRBD1 (6 bases). The CDR3 runs 14 residues. V was clipped by 0 bases and J by 4 bases, with 10 bases between them. Germline lookup yields CDR1 LGHNA and CDR2 YNFKEQ. CDR3 DNA: TGTGCCAGCAGCCAAGAGCAGGGGCATTACGAGCAGTACTTC. Encoded protein: CASSQEQGHYEQYF.

This chain connects TRBV7-9 to TRBJ1-2; a weak D match, TRBD1 (6 bases). Trimming left V 1 base short and J 6 bases short, with 9 bases between. Germline assignment: CDR1 SEHNR and CDR2 FQNEAQ (reference sequence). This CDR3 spans 13 amino acids. In DNA, the CDR3 is TGTGCCAGCAGCTTAGTTGGGGGCCATGGCTACACCTTC. This translates into CASSLVGGHGYTF.

V is TRBV19 and J is TRBJ2-1; 10 positions agree with TRBD2. Germline values: CDR1 LNHDA, CDR2 SQIVND (reference sequence). The junction had 11 bases not matched to a gene; V was cut back by 8 bases and J by 7 bases. The CDR3 consists of 15 residues. The CDR3 bases are TGTGCCAGTTCACTACTAGCGGGGCGAGCTAATGAGCAGTTCTTC. Translating it yields CASSLLAGRANEQFF.

This chain connects TRBV7-9 to TRBJ2-3; 8 bases map to TRBD1. The CDR3 length is 16 residues. The V gene end was trimmed by 5 bases and the J gene end by 3 bases; junction bases not matched to a gene: 10. From germline, CDR1 is SEHNR and CDR2 FQNEAQ (reference sequence). The CDR3 loop is CASSAMDRVDTDTQYF. For the CDR3, the DNA is TGTGCCAGCAGCGCTATGGACAGGGTTGATACAGATACGCAGTATTTT.

On this clone: It is unclear where the CDR3 begins or ends on the DNA, so no DNA is shown, and the CDR3 is as TCRdb lists it. The CDR3 protein is CASTTVGASNYGYTF. This rearrangement joins TRBV19 to TRBJ1-2; the table's D gene call, TRBD1, was not cross checked with the DNA. In germline, CDR1 is LNHDA, CDR2 SQIVND (reference sequence). The CDR3 sequence runs 15 residues, both termini included.